This T cell receptor beta chain was sequenced in a study of vaccination and CD4 T cells after COVID-19. Study background: Two Hispanic individuals were among six male and four female convalescent patients. Two doses of either BNT162b2 or mRNA-1273 vaccine were given to participants. Study-level results: A nonsignificant median increase from roughly 21 to 40 SARS-CoV-2-reactive clonotypes was observed.

A note on this clonotype: What it recognizes is unknown.

The assay that was used to sequence DNA from cultured CD4+ T cells was the Oncomine TCR Beta short-read assay. TCRdb redid the calling of the PCR reads with MiXCR, one entry per CDR3 protein. Here the sample spans 7,000 to 8,500 distinct CDR3 sequences, approximately 55% being singletons. The treatment: roughly 10-day PBMC culture with coronavirus spike peptide pools or control peptides (ViraFEST assay). Peptide pool stimulation in ViraFEST expanded antigen-specific T cells, whose TCRs were then sequenced. Source material: CD4+ T cells from blood, cultured in vitro. The receptor was isolated from a human donor who had recovered from COVID-19.

Here the CDR3 DNA reads TGCAGTGCTTCTGCGGGGTTTGGAACAGATACGCAGTATTTT. Protein: CSASAGFGTDTQYF. This chain uses TRBV20-1 with TRBJ2-3; perhaps TRBD2 as D (6 bases). This CDR3 is 14 amino acids long. The germline gives CDR1 DFQATT, CDR2 SNEGSKA (reference sequence). V lost 5 bases, J lost 3 bases, and 15 bases lay in between.